Shown below are 19 T cell receptor beta chains from a single sample sequenced in a study of beta chain features in type 1 diabetes. Investigators reverse transcribed all isolated RNA, so they sequenced expressed TCRB transcripts. Clones were sequenced by immunoSEQ multiplex PCR, and TCRdb holds only the in-frame ones, with some missing. The sample carries around 430,000 clones, roughly 31% recorded once. The sample taken for sequencing was naive CD4+ T cells from blood. Every receptor here comes from a young man in good health.

The sample holds a few counts of this clone. Different DNA sequences within this sample yield the same CDR3. This chain uses TRBV9 with TRBJ2-1; the match to TRBD2 covers 7 bases. The CDR3 is 13 amino acids. CDR1 and CDR2 from the germline V gene are SGDLS and YYNGEE. J gave up 7 bases and V 0 bases, and 1 base lay outside the gene matches. For the CDR3, the DNA is TGTGCCAGCAGCGTAGCGGGGGGAAATGAGCAGTTCTTC. This translates into CASSVAGGNEQFF.

Note on this clone: Other DNA sequences of this sample code for an identical CDR3. This chain uses TRBV29-1 with TRBJ1-1; D perhaps matches TRBD1 (5 bases). The germline CDR1 and CDR2 sequences are SQVTM and ANQGSEA. The CDR3 runs 13 residues. The V end was cut by 4 bases, the J end by 4 bases, with 13 bases between. In DNA, the CDR3 is TGCAGCGTTGGCCAGGGATTGGGCACTGAAGCTTTCTTT. Protein product: CSVGQGLGTEAFF.

In the case of this clone: Additional DNA sequences in this sample encode the identical CDR3. V is TRBV30 and J is TRBJ2-5; 9 nucleotides agree with TRBD1. The V and J ends lost 5 bases and 4 bases, in that order; junction bases with no gene match: 5. This CDR3 is 13 amino acids long. From germline, CDR1 is GTSNPN and CDR2 SVGIG (reference sequence). DNA for the CDR3: TGTGCCTGGGGTACAGGGGGCGGAGAGACCCAGTACTTC. The encoded protein is CAWGTGGGETQYF. The full variable domain, rest sourced from reference TRBV30 and TRBJ2-5, is SQTIHQWPATLVQPVGSPLSLECTVEGTSNPNLYWYRQAAGRGLQLLFYSVGIGQISSEVPQNLSASRPQDRQFILSSKKLLLSDSGFYLCAWGTGGGETQYFGPGTRLLVL.

The V call is TRBV27, the J call TRBJ2-5, with TRBD1 matching 7 bases. This CDR3 is 14 amino acids long. Germline loops: CDR1 MNHEY, CDR2 SMNVEV (reference sequence). V was clipped by 7 bases and J by 5 bases; unmatched bases: 10. As DNA, the CDR3 is TGTGCCAGCACCAGAACAGGGGCGCGGGAGACCCAGTACTTC. The encoded protein is CASTRTGARETQYF.

The CDR3 sequence is CAISSGAEADTQYF. CDR3 DNA sequence: TGTGCCATCAGTTCAGGGGCGGAGGCAGATACGCAGTATTTT. The V and J genes are TRBV10-3 and TRBJ2-3, with D possibly being TRBD1 (6 bases). CDR3 length: 14 amino acids. CDR1 and CDR2 (germline): ENHRY, SYGVKD. V was pared by 5 bases and J by 4 bases, with 13 bases between.

The chain is built from TRBV7-9 and TRBJ2-5; D tentatively fits TRBD1 or TRBD2 (6 bases each). Germline CDR1 reads SEHNR; CDR2 reads FQNEAQ (reference sequence). Trimming shortened V by 5 bases and J by 3 bases, and 13 bases separated the two germline ends. This CDR3 is 14 amino acids long. CDR3 protein: CASSPRGGKETQYF. CDR3 nucleotides: TGTGCCAGCAGCCCCCGAGGGGGGAAAGAGACCCAGTACTTC.

The chain links TRBV30 to TRBJ2-5; D is perhaps TRBD2 (6 bases). The better agreement between TRBJ2-7 and the DNA end casts doubt on the J call. The CDR3 spans 15 residues. CDR1 and CDR2 from the germline V gene are GTSNPN and SVGIG (reference sequence). CDR3 loop: CAWSLDREKAYEQYF. CDR3 DNA: TGTGCCTGGAGCTTGGACCGGGAGAAGGCCTACGAGCAGTACTTC.

The V gene is TRBV7-2, the J gene TRBJ2-7, with TRBD1 as a possible D gene (5 bases). CDR3 length: 13 amino acids. Deletions cut 4 bases from V and 4 bases from J, with 11 bases between. CDR1 is SGHTA and CDR2 is FQGNSA in the germline V gene. CDR3 sequence reads: CASSSEAGYEQYF. The CDR3 nucleotides read TGTGCCAGCAGCTCAGAGGCAGGGTACGAGCAGTACTTC.

This clone was seen more than once but under ten times. The chain is built from TRBV5-6 and TRBJ2-7; D is ambiguous. The CDR3 is 16 residues long. Trimming took 4 bases from V and 0 from J, leaving 17 bases between them. Germline V CDR1 and CDR2: SGHDT, YYEEEE. CDR3 amino acids: CASSQTGRASSYEQYF. CDR3 coding DNA: TGTGCCAGCAGCCAGACGGGCCGGGCGAGCTCCTACGAGCAGTACTTC.

The chain joins TRBV7-2 to TRBJ2-1, with D hard to call. V was cut by 5 bases and J by 0 bases, with 11 bases left in between. Germline CDR1 is SGHTA and CDR2 is FQGNSA. The CDR3 runs 15 residues. The CDR3, as DNA: TGTGCCAGCAGCCGTCAGACCTCCTCCTACAATGAGCAGTTCTTC. As protein: CASSRQTSSYNEQFF.

In its sample, this clone was seen a few times. CDR3 protein: CASSLYGGGGTEAFF. The CDR3, as DNA: TGTGCCAGCAGCTTATATGGTGGAGGTGGCACTGAAGCTTTCTTT. The gene calls are TRBV7-9 and TRBJ1-1; D remains unclear. The CDR3 totals 15 residues. Per germline, CDR1 SEHNR and CDR2 FQNEAQ (reference sequence). Trimming left V 2 bases short and J 4 bases short, with 14 bases between.

The CDR3, as DNA: TGTGCCAGCAGCAGAAGGACTAGCGGGACGTACGAGCAGTACTTC. Residues: CASSRRTSGTYEQYF. The chain is built from TRBV7-8 and TRBJ2-7; the match to TRBD2 covers 12 bases. Germline CDR1 SGHVS, CDR2 FQNEAQ. CDR3 length: 15 amino acids. V lost 5 bases and J lost 4; bases outside the gene matches: 6.

The chain combines TRBV7-3 with TRBJ2-2; D might be TRBD1 (6 bases). Germline CDR1 is SGHTA and CDR2 is FQGTGA. The CDR3 runs to 14 residues. V was shortened by 5 bases and J by 9 bases, with 16 bases between the two germline ends. CDR3 amino acids: CASSPQQGNRELFF. DNA of the CDR3: TGTGCCAGCAGCCCCCAACAGGGAAACAGGGAGCTGTTTTTT.

The V and J genes are TRBV6-6 and TRBJ2-3; D is possibly TRBD1 (5 bases). Per germline, CDR1 MNHNY and CDR2 SVGAGI (reference sequence). CDR3 length: 13 residues. With 2 bases removed from V and 2 bases from J, the gap between germline ends came to 5 bases. CDR3 protein: CASSYGATDTQYF. In nucleotides, the CDR3 is TGTGCCAGCAGTTACGGGGCCACAGATACGCAGTATTTT.

Only a few counts were recorded for this clone. The chain carries TRBV4-2 and TRBJ2-1; 10 bases match TRBD2. The germline V gene has CDR1 LGHNA and CDR2 YNFKEQ. This CDR3 has 15 amino acids. V was clipped by 1 base and J by 4 bases; unmatched bases: 1. The CDR3 region is CASSQGTSGYNEQFF. CDR3 nucleotides: TGTGCCAGCAGCCAAGGGACTAGCGGATACAATGAGCAGTTCTTC.

The chain has TRBV14 and TRBJ2-2; 7 positions match TRBD2. Germline V CDR1 and CDR2: SGHDN, FVKESK. The CDR3 runs 16 residues. V lost 0 bases and J lost 7; bases outside the gene matches: 8. CDR3 amino acids: CASSQDLTSVGGELFF. DNA for the CDR3: TGTGCCAGCAGCCAAGATCTAACTAGCGTCGGCGGGGAGCTGTTTTTT.

The chain uses TRBV28 and TRBJ2-4, with D hard to call. In germline, CDR1 is MDHEN, CDR2 SYDVKM. The CDR3 is made up of 13 amino acids. V gave up 7 bases and J gave up 0 bases, with 7 bases separating them. The CDR3: CASKDGAKNIQYF. CDR3 nucleotides: TGTGCCAGCAAGGATGGAGCCAAAAACATTCAGTACTTC.

This clone was picked up a small number of times. The J gene is TRBJ2-7, the V gene TRBV5-1; possible D gene TRBD1, 6 bases. The CDR3 runs 15 residues. V was clipped by 0 bases and J by 2 bases, with 12 bases between them. Germline lookup yields CDR1 SGHRS and CDR2 YFSETQ. CDR3 in DNA: TGCGCCAGCAGCTTGGCCCTGGACAGCACCTACGAGCAGTACTTC. This translates into CASSLALDSTYEQYF.

The V and J genes are TRBV11-2 and TRBJ2-1; TRBD1 or TRBD2 may be the D gene (5 bases each). CDR1 is SGHAT, CDR2 FQNNGV, per germline. Trimming shortened V by 1 base and J by 2 bases, and 18 bases separated the two germline ends. There are 18 residues in the CDR3. The CDR3 reads CASSLAPALGVPYNEQFF. The CDR3, as DNA: TGTGCCAGCAGCTTAGCTCCCGCACTAGGGGTCCCCTACAATGAGCAGTTCTTC.